This T cell receptor beta chain was sequenced in a study of CD8 T cells in ankylosing spondylitis. General observations from the study: Earlier reports found some motif variants in synovial fluid and blood in reactive arthritis. CD8+ cells made up the disease-linked clones, which were relatively rare in peripheral blood.

As for this clonotype: Its target is unknown.

TCRdb reprocessed the 5' RACE reads via MiXCR and lists one record per CDR3 protein. The repertoire includes 300,000 to 400,000 distinct CDR3 sequences, 14% to 15% of them detected once, and 0.85% to 1.4% sits in the top ten. Between the trimmed V and J ends, which lost 0 bases and 0 bases, there was a span of 13 bases. The CDR3 has 17 amino acids. CDR1 and CDR2 from the germline V gene are SGHAT and FQNNGV. The source is a male donor with ankylosing spondylitis or in good health (not recorded which). This rearrangement joins TRBV11-2 to TRBJ2-3; tentative D call: TRBD2 (6 bases). The sample comprised blood, either unsorted or a sorted T cell fraction (not recorded which). The DNA for the CDR3 is TGTGCCAGCAGCTTAGAAAGTGGAGGGACTAGCACAGATACGCAGTATTTT. Encoded protein: CASSLESGGTSTDTQYF.